The entry that follows covers one T cell receptor (beta chain) sequence. Germline lookup yields CDR1 SQVTM and CDR2 ANQGSEA. Losses at the gene ends were 4 bases for V and 7 bases for J; bases not matched to a gene: 10. This CDR3 has 15 amino acids. These data come from a study of PD-L1 blockade in urothelial cancer. In each PCR, synthetic TCR analog templates were spiked in. The data were produced by immunoSEQ multiplex PCR, yet TCRdb's version contains in-frame clones alone and is incomplete. The repertoire has 45,000 or so clones, 88% of them found once; the top ten carry roughly 3.9%. This chain uses TRBV29-1 with TRBJ2-7, with 13 bases aligning to TRBD2. The sample consisted of PBMCs, taken around atezolizumab (anti-PD-L1) treatment. This sequence originates from a man older than 75 with urothelial cancer. The CDR3 DNA is TGCAGCGTTGGGGAACTAGCGGGAGGGCGGAGAGAGCAGTACTTC. This codes for CSVGELAGGRREQYF.